A selection of T cell receptor beta chains follows, all from one sample in a study of vaccination and CD4 T cells after COVID-19. TCRdb redid the calling of the PCR reads with MiXCR, one entry per CDR3 protein. The data show roughly 20,000 distinct CDR3 sequences, with around three fifths seen just once and 7.8% held by the top ten. No antigens are known for them. The specimen sequenced was CD4+ T cells from blood, cultured in vitro. These receptor sequences come from a human donor who had recovered from COVID-19. The CDR3 runs from the conserved cysteine through the conserved F or W. Each record gives: V gene, J gene, clone size, D gene, CDR3 DNA, CDR3 protein. D genes are given only for firm matches. Size tells how often a clone was seen (once, few, many) or the class of an expanded clone, and some rows leave it out.

v_gene: TRBV2
j_gene: TRBJ2-7
abundance: -
d_gene: -
CDR3nt: TGTGCCAGCAAACGTCCTCCCTCCTACGAGCAGTACTTC
CDR3aa: CASKRPPSYEQYF

v_gene: TRBV20-1
j_gene: TRBJ1-5
abundance: few
d_gene: TRBD1
CDR3nt: TGCAGTGCTGTGAGGACAGGGGGGATCAATCAGCCCCAGCATTTT
CDR3aa: CSAVRTGGINQPQHF

v_gene: TRBV20-1
j_gene: TRBJ2-3
abundance: -
d_gene: -
CDR3nt: TGCAGTGCTAGAGATCTGGATTTCGGTTCGGATACGCAGTATTTT
CDR3aa: CSARDLDFGSDTQYF

v_gene: TRBV6-5
j_gene: TRBJ1-1
abundance: -
d_gene: TRBD1
CDR3nt: TGTGCCAGCAGTTTAAAGGGACAGGGGGACACTGAAGCTTTCTTT
CDR3aa: CASSLKGQGDTEAFF

v_gene: TRBV20-1
j_gene: TRBJ1-1
abundance: -
d_gene: -
CDR3nt: TGCAGTGCCACATCGGACAGAGACACTGAAGCTTTCTTT
CDR3aa: CSATSDRDTEAFF

v_gene: TRBV30
j_gene: TRBJ2-7
abundance: -
d_gene: -
CDR3nt: TGTGCCTGGAGTTACGACGTGGCCTACGAGCAGTACTTC
CDR3aa: CAWSYDVAYEQYF

v_gene: TRBV18
j_gene: TRBJ1-5
abundance: -
d_gene: TRBD1
CDR3nt: TGTGCCAGCTCACCCCCCGGGGCAGGGGGCGTCAATCAGCCCCAGCATTTT
CDR3aa: CASSPPGAGGVNQPQHF

v_gene: TRBV19
j_gene: TRBJ1-2
abundance: few
d_gene: TRBD1
CDR3nt: TGTGCCAGCGCCGGGACAGGGGGTGGGATTGGTGGCTACACCTTC
CDR3aa: CASAGTGGGIGGYTF

v_gene: TRBV10-1
j_gene: TRBJ2-1
abundance: -
d_gene: TRBD2
CDR3nt: TGCGCCAGCAGTGAGGGGACTAGCGGGAGCGGGAATGAGCAGTTCTTC
CDR3aa: CASSEGTSGSGNEQFF

v_gene: TRBV6-2/TRBV6-3
j_gene: TRBJ1-5
abundance: -
d_gene: -
CDR3nt: TGTGCCAGCAGTTCCGTTGGCACCCCGGGGGCCCAGCATTTT
CDR3aa: CASSSVGTPGAQHF

v_gene: TRBV2
j_gene: TRBJ1-1
abundance: -
d_gene: TRBD1
CDR3nt: TGTGCCAGCAGTGTACTAGGGGGCGCGGGGTCTGAAGCTTTCTTT
CDR3aa: CASSVLGGAGSEAFF

v_gene: TRBV7-8
j_gene: TRBJ1-1
abundance: -
d_gene: -
CDR3nt: TGTGCCAGCAGCTTAGGGGCAGGGGAAGCTTTCTTT
CDR3aa: CASSLGAGEAFF

v_gene: TRBV7-3
j_gene: TRBJ1-1
abundance: few
d_gene: -
CDR3nt: TGTGCCAGCAGCTTAACGCTGAACACTGAAGCTTTCTTT
CDR3aa: CASSLTLNTEAFF

v_gene: TRBV5-8
j_gene: TRBJ1-3
abundance: -
d_gene: -
CDR3nt: TGTGCCAGCAGCTTAAGGTTCTCTGGAAACACCATATATTTT
CDR3aa: CASSLRFSGNTIYF

v_gene: TRBV28
j_gene: TRBJ1-2
abundance: -
d_gene: -
CDR3nt: TGTGCCAGCAGCCTTATAGGGGGGGGGAGGTATGGCTACACCTTC
CDR3aa: CASSLIGGGRYGYTF

v_gene: TRBV20-1
j_gene: TRBJ2-1
abundance: -
d_gene: TRBD2
CDR3nt: TGCAGTGCTAGACCCGGGGGAGCGGGAGGAAGTGAGCAGTTCTTC
CDR3aa: CSARPGGAGGSEQFF

v_gene: TRBV20-1
j_gene: TRBJ1-2
abundance: large
d_gene: -
CDR3nt: TGCAGTGCTAGGAAGGGCAGGGGCTATGGCTACACCTTC
CDR3aa: CSARKGRGYGYTF

v_gene: TRBV7-9
j_gene: TRBJ1-1
abundance: -
d_gene: TRBD1
CDR3nt: TGTGCCAGCAGCCAGACAGGGGGGACCACTGAAGCTTTCTTT
CDR3aa: CASSQTGGTTEAFF

v_gene: TRBV7-8
j_gene: TRBJ2-7
abundance: -
d_gene: TRBD2
CDR3nt: TGTGCCAGCAGTCATGGACTAGCGGGTCATCGGAGCTCCTACGAGCAGTACTTC
CDR3aa: CASSHGLAGHRSSYEQYF

v_gene: TRBV20-1
j_gene: TRBJ2-2
abundance: once
d_gene: -
CDR3nt: TGCAGCGTCCTTGGGCCAGGGAACACCGGGGAGCTGTTTTTT
CDR3aa: CSVLGPGNTGELFF

v_gene: TRBV11-2
j_gene: TRBJ2-5
abundance: -
d_gene: -
CDR3nt: TGTGCCAGCAGCCTCCGACTAGTCGGGGAGACCCAGTACTTC
CDR3aa: CASSLRLVGETQYF

v_gene: TRBV27
j_gene: TRBJ2-3
abundance: -
d_gene: TRBD1
CDR3nt: TGTGCCAGCAGTCCGGCACAGGGGCGTCAGGGCACAGATACGCAGTATTTT
CDR3aa: CASSPAQGRQGTDTQYF

v_gene: TRBV7-8
j_gene: TRBJ2-7
abundance: -
d_gene: TRBD2
CDR3nt: TGTGCCAGCAGCTTAGGGGTATTGGGCGGGAGTAAGGAGCAGTACTTC
CDR3aa: CASSLGVLGGSKEQYF

v_gene: TRBV12-3/TRBV12-4
j_gene: TRBJ1-3
abundance: few
d_gene: TRBD1
CDR3nt: TGTGCCAGCAGTTTAGGACCCAGGGGGGGAAACACCATATATTTT
CDR3aa: CASSLGPRGGNTIYF

v_gene: TRBV6-2/TRBV6-3
j_gene: TRBJ1-1
abundance: -
d_gene: -
CDR3nt: TGTGCCAGCAGACTCACAGGTGGCACTGAAGCTTTCTTT
CDR3aa: CASRLTGGTEAFF

v_gene: TRBV27
j_gene: TRBJ1-1
abundance: few
d_gene: -
CDR3nt: TGTGCCAGCAGTTTGAACTGGATGAACACTGAAGCTTTCTTT
CDR3aa: CASSLNWMNTEAFF

v_gene: TRBV6-1
j_gene: TRBJ2-7
abundance: -
d_gene: -
CDR3nt: TGTGCCAGCAGGCGCCCCGGGACTTTAAGTCTGGGCGAGCAGTACTTC
CDR3aa: CASRRPGTLSLGEQYF

v_gene: TRBV20-1
j_gene: TRBJ2-3
abundance: few
d_gene: TRBD1
CDR3nt: TGCAGTGCTAGGCGGACCATCCCGGGACAGTACACAGATACGCAGTATTTT
CDR3aa: CSARRTIPGQYTDTQYF

v_gene: TRBV7-7
j_gene: TRBJ2-5
abundance: medium-sized
d_gene: TRBD2
CDR3nt: TGTGCTAGCAGCTCCGGGGGGTTTTCAGAGACCCAGTACTTC
CDR3aa: CASSSGGFSETQYF

v_gene: TRBV19
j_gene: TRBJ2-3
abundance: few
d_gene: TRBD2
CDR3nt: TGTGCCAGTAGTCCCGCCCGACTAGCGGGGTCCACAGATACGCAGTATTTT
CDR3aa: CASSPARLAGSTDTQYF

v_gene: TRBV27
j_gene: TRBJ2-2
abundance: -
d_gene: TRBD2
CDR3nt: TGTGCCAGCAGTCCACGAGGGATTGGGACTAGCGGGAAAGGCGGGGAGCTGTTTTTT
CDR3aa: CASSPRGIGTSGKGGELFF

v_gene: TRBV2
j_gene: TRBJ1-1
abundance: -
d_gene: TRBD1
CDR3nt: TGTGCCAGCAGTGTCCGGACAGGGGGCTTGAACACTGAAGCTTTCTTT
CDR3aa: CASSVRTGGLNTEAFF

v_gene: TRBV20-1
j_gene: TRBJ2-2
abundance: -
d_gene: -
CDR3nt: TGCAGTGCTAGGCTCCTAGGGGACACCGGGGAGCTGTTTTTT
CDR3aa: CSARLLGDTGELFF

v_gene: TRBV11-3
j_gene: TRBJ1-2
abundance: -
d_gene: TRBD1
CDR3nt: TGTGCCAGCAGCTCGGGACAGAACTATGGCTACACCTTC
CDR3aa: CASSSGQNYGYTF

v_gene: TRBV6-5
j_gene: TRBJ1-1
abundance: -
d_gene: -
CDR3nt: -
CDR3aa: CASSSSLRNTEAFF

v_gene: TRBV6-1
j_gene: TRBJ1-2
abundance: few
d_gene: TRBD1
CDR3nt: TGTGCCAGCAGTCACGGGACAGGTCGAGGCTACACCTTC
CDR3aa: CASSHGTGRGYTF

v_gene: TRBV20-1
j_gene: TRBJ2-3
abundance: once
d_gene: TRBD2
CDR3nt: TGCAGTGTCCCGCTAGCGGGAGCTCCAGATACGCAGTATTTT
CDR3aa: CSVPLAGAPDTQYF

v_gene: TRBV7-3
j_gene: TRBJ2-2
abundance: -
d_gene: -
CDR3nt: TGTGCCAGCAGCTTGCACTCAGGGGCAAATCCCACCGGGGAGCTGTTTTTT
CDR3aa: CASSLHSGANPTGELFF

v_gene: TRBV7-7
j_gene: TRBJ2-5
abundance: -
d_gene: -
CDR3nt: TGTGCTAGCAGCTTAGCGGCAGGGGTTGGGGAAGAGACCCAGTACTTC
CDR3aa: CASSLAAGVGEETQYF

v_gene: TRBV7-3
j_gene: TRBJ2-2
abundance: few
d_gene: TRBD2
CDR3nt: TGTGCCAGCAGCTTAAGAGGTAGCGGGAGTGGCACCGGGGAGCTGTTTTTT
CDR3aa: CASSLRGSGSGTGELFF

v_gene: TRBV20-1
j_gene: TRBJ1-2
abundance: -
d_gene: TRBD1
CDR3nt: TGCAGTGCAATGCAGGGGGAAGCTAACTATGGCTACACCTTC
CDR3aa: CSAMQGEANYGYTF

v_gene: TRBV24-1
j_gene: TRBJ1-1
abundance: -
d_gene: -
CDR3nt: TGTGCCACCAGTGACCCTAGGGGTTTTGAAGCTTTCTTT
CDR3aa: CATSDPRGFEAFF

v_gene: TRBV27
j_gene: TRBJ2-1
abundance: once
d_gene: -
CDR3nt: TGTGCCAGCAGCCTTACCCCATTTGGGGCCCGAACCTACAATGAGCAGTTCTTC
CDR3aa: CASSLTPFGARTYNEQFF

v_gene: TRBV6-2/TRBV6-3
j_gene: TRBJ1-5
abundance: -
d_gene: TRBD1
CDR3nt: TGTGCCAGCCAGGAGGGGGCTAGCAATCAGCCCCAGCATTTT
CDR3aa: CASQEGASNQPQHF

v_gene: TRBV24-1
j_gene: TRBJ2-5
abundance: -
d_gene: -
CDR3nt: TGTGCCACCAGTGATTTAAGCCCGGAGACCCAGTACTTC
CDR3aa: CATSDLSPETQYF

v_gene: TRBV5-4
j_gene: TRBJ1-1
abundance: -
d_gene: -
CDR3nt: TGTGCCAGCAGCTTCCGACAGGACACTGAAGCTTTCTTT
CDR3aa: CASSFRQDTEAFF

v_gene: TRBV20-1
j_gene: TRBJ1-2
abundance: -
d_gene: -
CDR3nt: TGCAGTGCCCAGCGTCGGGGGGGCGTTTACTATGGCTACACCTTC
CDR3aa: CSAQRRGGVYYGYTF

v_gene: TRBV6-1
j_gene: TRBJ1-1
abundance: few
d_gene: -
CDR3nt: TGTGCCACTACGGGACCTTTGAGGACTGAAGCTTTCTTT
CDR3aa: CATTGPLRTEAFF

v_gene: TRBV20-1
j_gene: TRBJ1-3
abundance: -
d_gene: TRBD1
CDR3nt: TGCAGTGCGGGACAGGGGGTTGGAAACACCATATATTTT
CDR3aa: CSAGQGVGNTIYF

v_gene: TRBV7-3
j_gene: TRBJ2-2
abundance: once
d_gene: TRBD2
CDR3nt: TGTGCCAGCAGCTTACTATCGACTAGCGGGAGGACCGGGGAGCTGTTTTTT
CDR3aa: CASSLLSTSGRTGELFF

v_gene: TRBV11-3
j_gene: TRBJ2-2
abundance: -
d_gene: TRBD1
CDR3nt: TGTGCCAACCGACAGGGACATTACACCGGGGAGCTGTTTTTT
CDR3aa: CANRQGHYTGELFF

v_gene: TRBV7-9
j_gene: TRBJ1-2
abundance: -
d_gene: TRBD1
CDR3nt: TGTGCCAGCAGCTCAGAGGACAGGGGCTACACCTTC
CDR3aa: CASSSEDRGYTF